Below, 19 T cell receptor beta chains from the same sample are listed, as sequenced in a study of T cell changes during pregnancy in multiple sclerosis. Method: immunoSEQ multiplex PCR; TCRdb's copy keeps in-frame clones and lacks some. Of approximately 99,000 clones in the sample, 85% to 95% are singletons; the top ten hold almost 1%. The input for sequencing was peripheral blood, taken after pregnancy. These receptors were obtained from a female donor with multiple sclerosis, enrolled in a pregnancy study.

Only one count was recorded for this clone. CDR3: CASSPLADSYGQYF. The CDR3 DNA reads as TGCGCCAGCAGCCCGCTAGCGGATAGCTATGGGCAGTACTTC. The rearrangement uses TRBV5-1 and TRBJ2-7, with TRBD2 identical over 7 bases. Per the germline V gene, CDR1 is SGHRS and CDR2 is YFSETQ. V was clipped by 4 bases and J by 9 bases; unmatched bases: 13. CDR3 length equals 14 residues.

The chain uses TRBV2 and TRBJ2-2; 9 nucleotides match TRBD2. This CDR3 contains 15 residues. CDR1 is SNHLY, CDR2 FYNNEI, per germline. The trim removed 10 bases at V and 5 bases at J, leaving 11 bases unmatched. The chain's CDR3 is CATLLSGRKTGELFF. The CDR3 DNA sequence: TGTGCCACCCTCCTTAGCGGGAGAAAGACCGGGGAGCTGTTTTTT.

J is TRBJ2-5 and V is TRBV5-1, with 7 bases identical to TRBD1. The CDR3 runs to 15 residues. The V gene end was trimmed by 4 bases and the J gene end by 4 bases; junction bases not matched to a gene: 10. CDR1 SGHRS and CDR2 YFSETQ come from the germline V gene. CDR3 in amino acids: CASSEPTGSGETQYF. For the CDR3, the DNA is TGCGCCAGCAGCGAGCCGACAGGGTCGGGAGAGACCCAGTACTTC.

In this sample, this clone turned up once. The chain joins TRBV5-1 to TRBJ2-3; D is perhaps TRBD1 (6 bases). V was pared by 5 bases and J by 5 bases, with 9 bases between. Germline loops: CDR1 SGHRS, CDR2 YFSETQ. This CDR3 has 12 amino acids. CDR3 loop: CASRPGQDTQYF. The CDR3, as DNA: TGCGCCAGCAGGCCGGGACAAGATACGCAGTATTTT.

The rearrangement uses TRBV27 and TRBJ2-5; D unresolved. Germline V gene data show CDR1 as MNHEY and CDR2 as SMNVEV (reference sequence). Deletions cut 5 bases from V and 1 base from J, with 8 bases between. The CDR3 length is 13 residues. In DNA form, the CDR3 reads TGTGCCAGCAGTGGCTGGGCCCAAGAGACCCAGTACTTC. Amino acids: CASSGWAQETQYF.

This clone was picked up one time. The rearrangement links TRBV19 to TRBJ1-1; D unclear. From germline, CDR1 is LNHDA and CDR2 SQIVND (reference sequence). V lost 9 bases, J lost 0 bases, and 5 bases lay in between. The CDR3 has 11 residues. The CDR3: CASVVNTEAFF. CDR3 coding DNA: TGTGCCAGCGTAGTGAACACTGAAGCTTTCTTT.

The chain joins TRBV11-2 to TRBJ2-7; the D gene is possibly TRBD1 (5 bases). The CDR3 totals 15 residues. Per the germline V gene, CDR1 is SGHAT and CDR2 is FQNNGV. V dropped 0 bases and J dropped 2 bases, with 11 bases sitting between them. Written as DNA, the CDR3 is TGTGCCAGCAGCTTAGATCCTACAGGTACCTACGAGCAGTACTTC. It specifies CASSLDPTGTYEQYF. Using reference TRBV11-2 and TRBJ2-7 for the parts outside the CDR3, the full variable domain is EAGVAQSPRYKIIEKRQSVAFWCNPISGHATLYWYQQILGQGPKLLIQFQNNGVVDDSQLPKDRFSAERLKGVDSTLKIQPAKLEDSAVYLCASSLDPTGTYEQYFGPGTRLTVT.

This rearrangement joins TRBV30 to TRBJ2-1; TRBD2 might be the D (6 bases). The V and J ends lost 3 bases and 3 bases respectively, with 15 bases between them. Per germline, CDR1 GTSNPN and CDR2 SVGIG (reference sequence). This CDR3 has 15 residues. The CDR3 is CAWRRGVASYNEQFF. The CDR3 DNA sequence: TGTGCCTGGAGGCGGGGAGTAGCGAGCTACAATGAGCAGTTCTTC.

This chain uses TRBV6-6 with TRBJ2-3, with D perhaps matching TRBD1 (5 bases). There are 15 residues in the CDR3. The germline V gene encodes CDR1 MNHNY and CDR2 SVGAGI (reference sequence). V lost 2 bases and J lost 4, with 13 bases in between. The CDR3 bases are TGTGCCAGCAGTTACCCCCTTGAAGGGGCAGATACGCAGTATTTT. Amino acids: CASSYPLEGADTQYF.

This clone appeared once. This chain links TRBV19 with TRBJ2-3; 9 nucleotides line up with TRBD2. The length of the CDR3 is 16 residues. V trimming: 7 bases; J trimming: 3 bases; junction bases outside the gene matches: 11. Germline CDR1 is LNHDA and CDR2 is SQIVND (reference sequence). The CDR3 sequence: CASILRAGGLTDTQYF. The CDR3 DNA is TGTGCCAGTATCCTAAGAGCGGGAGGTCTGACAGATACGCAGTATTTT.

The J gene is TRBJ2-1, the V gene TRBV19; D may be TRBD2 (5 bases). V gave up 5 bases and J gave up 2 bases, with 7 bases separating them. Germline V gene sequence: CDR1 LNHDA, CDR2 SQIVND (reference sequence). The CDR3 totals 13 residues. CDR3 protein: CASSAGTYNEQFF. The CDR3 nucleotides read TGTGCCAGTAGTGCCGGGACCTACAATGAGCAGTTCTTC.

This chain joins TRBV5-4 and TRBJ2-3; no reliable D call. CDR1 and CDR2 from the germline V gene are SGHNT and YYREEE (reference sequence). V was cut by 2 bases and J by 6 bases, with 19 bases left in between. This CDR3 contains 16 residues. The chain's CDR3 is CASSLGTARPGDTQYF. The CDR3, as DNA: TGTGCCAGCAGCTTAGGAACGGCGAGGCCTGGGGATACGCAGTATTTT.

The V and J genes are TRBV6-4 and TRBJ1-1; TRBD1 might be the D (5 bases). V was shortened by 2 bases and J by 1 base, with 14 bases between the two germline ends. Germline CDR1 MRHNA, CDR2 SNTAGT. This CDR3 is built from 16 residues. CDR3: CASSDSAGQGNTEAFF. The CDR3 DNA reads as TGTGCCAGCAGTGACAGCGCGGGGCAGGGGAACACTGAAGCTTTCTTT.

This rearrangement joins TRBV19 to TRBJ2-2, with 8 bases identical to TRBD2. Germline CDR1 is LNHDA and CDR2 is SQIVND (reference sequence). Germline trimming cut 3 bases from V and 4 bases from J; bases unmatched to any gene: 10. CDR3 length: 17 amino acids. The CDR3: CASSIYASGFLTGELFF. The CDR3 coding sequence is TGTGCCAGTAGTATCTACGCTAGCGGGTTTCTCACCGGGGAGCTGTTTTTT.

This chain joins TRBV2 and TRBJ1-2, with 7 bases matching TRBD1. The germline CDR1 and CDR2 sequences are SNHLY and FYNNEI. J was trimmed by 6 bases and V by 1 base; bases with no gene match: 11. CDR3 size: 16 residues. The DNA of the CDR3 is TGTGCCAGCAGTGAAGGCTGGGACAGCCTAGACCATGGCTACACCTTC. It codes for CASSEGWDSLDHGYTF.

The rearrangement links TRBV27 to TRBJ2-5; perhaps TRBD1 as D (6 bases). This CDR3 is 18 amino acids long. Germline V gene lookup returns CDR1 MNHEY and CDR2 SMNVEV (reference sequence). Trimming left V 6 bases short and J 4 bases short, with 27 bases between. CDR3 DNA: TGTGCCAGCAGCCCCCCGGTCGTCGGGTTGGGGGCATCAGAGACCCAGTACTTC. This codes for CASSPPVVGLGASETQYF.

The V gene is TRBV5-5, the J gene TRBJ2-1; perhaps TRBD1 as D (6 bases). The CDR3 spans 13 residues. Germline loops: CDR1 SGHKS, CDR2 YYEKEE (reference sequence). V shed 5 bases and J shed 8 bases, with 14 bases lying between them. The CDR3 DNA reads TGTGCCAGCAGACAACAGGGTGTCGATGAGCAGTTCTTC. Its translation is CASRQQGVDEQFF.

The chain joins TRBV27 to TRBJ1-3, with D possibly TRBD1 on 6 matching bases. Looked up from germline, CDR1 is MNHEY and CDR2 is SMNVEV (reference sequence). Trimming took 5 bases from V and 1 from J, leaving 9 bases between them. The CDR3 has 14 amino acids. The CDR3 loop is CASSPRGSGNTIYF. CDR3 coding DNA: TGTGCCAGCAGTCCCAGGGGATCTGGAAACACCATATATTTT.

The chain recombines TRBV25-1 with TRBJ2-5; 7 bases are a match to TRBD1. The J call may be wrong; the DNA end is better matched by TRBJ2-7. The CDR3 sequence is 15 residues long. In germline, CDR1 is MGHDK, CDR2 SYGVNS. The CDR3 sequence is CASSELGGGQYEQYF. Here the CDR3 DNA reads TGTGCCAGCAGTGAATTAGGGGGCGGGCAATACGAGCAGTACTTC.